This T cell receptor (delta chain) was identified during a study of γδ T cells in repeated Plasmodium falciparum infection. Flow sorting of PBMC yielded separate Vgamma9/Vdelta2+ and Vdelta2-negative gammadelta T cell populations for bulk repertoire analysis. TCRdb used CATT to re-call clones from the multiplex PCR reads. The sample has about 50,000 delta-chain clones; about 1.9% are singletons. This clone has at least ten counts. V lost 1 base to trimming and J lost 0 bases; unmatched junction nucleotides: 27. The CDR3 is 22 amino acids. Germline CDR1 is NSMFDY and CDR2 is ISSIKDK. This clonotype was obtained from a pool of human donors (malaria-infected and uninfected, not separated). The V call is TRAV29/DV5, the J call TRDJ1; 7 bases map to TRDD3. Sequencing was carried out using gamma-delta T cells from blood. The CDR3: CAASYGPLGIEAGFPYTDKLIF. The DNA of the CDR3 is TGTGCAGCAAGCTATGGGCCCCTGGGGATAGAAGCGGGTTTTCCGTACACCGATAAACTCATCTTT.